This T cell receptor beta chain was identified during a study of blood T cells in healthy people across ages. Then a second PCR, running roughly 7 to 11 cycles, was carried out with a sample-barcoded 5' primer and a J-beta primer mix. MiXCR, applied by TCRdb to the 5' RACE reads, yields one record per CDR3 protein. The sample yields approximately 810,000 distinct CDR3 sequences, 29% seen once. Study results and limitations: Older age coincided with a roughly linear decline in TCR beta diversity per million T cells.

The V end lost 0 bases, the J end lost 0 bases, and 9 bases lay between the germline ends. There are 16 residues in the CDR3. A note on this clonotype: What it binds is unknown.

The V and J genes are TRBV23-1 and TRBJ1-5; D call uncertain. TRBV23-1 is given ORF status, its function remaining uncertain. Sequenced: blood. The clonotype originates from a woman over 75 in good health. CDR3: CASSQSGSYSNQPQHF. The CDR3 DNA follows: TGCGCCAGCAGTCAATCGGGCAGTTATAGCAATCAGCCCCAGCATTTT.